Following are 9 T cell receptor beta chains from one sample sequenced in a study of post-analysis software for immune sequencing data. Carried by the TCR beta cDNA libraries were unique molecular identifiers. TCRdb fed the PCR reads into MiXCR, producing one record per CDR3 protein. In the table there are approximately 730,000 distinct CDR3 sequences, about 43% of which are singletons. The antigens for these receptors are not known. Overall study results and limits: Elevated frequency relative to controls characterized several TRBV segments in patients, TRBV5-6, TRBV5-1 and TRBV20-1 among them.

The material sequenced was blood. These receptors were obtained from a girl between 5 and 17 years old with multiple sclerosis.

The gene calls are TRBV20-1 and TRBJ2-3; the match to TRBD2 covers 8 bases. Germline trimming cut 3 bases from V and 9 bases from J; bases unmatched to any gene: 8. Germline V gives CDR1 DFQATT, CDR2 SNEGSKA (reference sequence). This CDR3 is 13 amino acids long. CDR3 protein: CSASGRAYGTQYF. CDR3 in DNA: TGCAGTGCTAGCGGGAGGGCCTATGGGACGCAGTATTTT.

This clonotype was recorded a few times. CDR3: CSATGTRGDTDTQYF. As DNA, the CDR3 is TGCAGTGCGACCGGGACTAGGGGAGACACAGATACGCAGTATTTT. This sequence joins TRBV20-1 and TRBJ2-3; 8 bases align to TRBD2. The germline gives CDR1 DFQATT, CDR2 SNEGSKA (reference sequence). This CDR3 is 15 amino acids long. V lost 6 bases and J lost 2; bases outside the gene matches: 10.

The V call is TRBV20-1, the J call TRBJ1-5; 8 bases line up with TRBD1. Germline V gene lookup returns CDR1 DFQATT and CDR2 SNEGSKA (reference sequence). The V segment lost 5 bases and the J segment 6 bases; nucleotides outside the gene matches: 9. The CDR3 spans 14 residues. The DNA of the CDR3 is TGCAGTGCTGGGCCGGGACAGGAATTTCAGCCCCAGCATTTT. It translates to CSAGPGQEFQPQHF.

The chain couples TRBV7-9 to TRBJ2-5, with D uncertain. The V end was cut by 1 base, the J end by 2 bases, with 11 bases between. This CDR3 region has 15 residues. Germline V CDR1 and CDR2: SEHNR, FQNEAQ (reference sequence). CDR3 loop: CASSLGPLIQETQYF. The CDR3, as DNA: TGTGCCAGCAGCTTAGGTCCCTTGATACAAGAGACCCAGTACTTC.

This clonotype was detected a few times. The J gene is TRBJ2-3, the V gene TRBV20-1; D is ambiguous. With 3 bases removed from V and 1 base from J, the gap between germline ends came to 11 bases. Germline CDR1 DFQATT, CDR2 SNEGSKA (reference sequence). The CDR3 consists of 14 residues. The CDR3 loop is CSASSGDGTDTQYF. CDR3 coding DNA: TGCAGTGCTAGCTCGGGCGACGGCACAGATACGCAGTATTTT.

The chain couples TRBV6-2 or TRBV6-3 to TRBJ1-5; TRBD1 might be the D (5 bases). Germline V gene lookup returns CDR1 MNHEY and CDR2 SVGEGT. This CDR3 has 17 amino acids. Trimming took off 2 bases at V and 5 bases at J, with 19 bases between the two ends. The CDR3 loop is CASSYPPTVTMDQPQHF. The CDR3 DNA reads TGTGCCAGCAGTTACCCTCCGACAGTGACAATGGATCAGCCCCAGCATTTT.

This clonotype turned up a few times. The chain is built from TRBV6-6 and TRBJ2-3; no reliable D call. The CDR3 covers 14 residues. Germline lookup yields CDR1 MNHNY and CDR2 SVGAGI (reference sequence). Trimming removed 2 bases at V and 5 bases at J, with 11 bases between. The CDR3, as DNA: TGTGCCAGCAGTTACGCAGGATCGGTAGATACGCAGTATTTT. Protein sequence: CASSYAGSVDTQYF.

The rearrangement uses TRBV30 and TRBJ2-3; 9 bases map to TRBD2. The CDR3 spans 14 residues. Looked up from germline, CDR1 is GTSNPN and CDR2 is SVGIG (reference sequence). V was clipped by 7 bases and J by 2 bases; unmatched bases: 7. CDR3 in DNA: TGTGCCTCCCAGACTAGCGGACACACAGATACGCAGTATTTT. Translated, it gives CASQTSGHTDTQYF.

J is TRBJ2-4 and V is TRBV7-3, with TRBD1 matching 7 bases. Germline V gene data show CDR1 as SGHTA and CDR2 as FQGTGA. The CDR3 totals 15 residues. V shed 0 bases and J 1 base; nucleotides not matched to a gene: 0. The CDR3 DNA sequence: TGTGCCAGCAGCTTAACAGGGGGCGCCAAAAACATTCAGTACTTC. This translates into CASSLTGGAKNIQYF.